This TCR beta chain is drawn from a study of T-cell reconstitution after alpha-beta-depleted transplantation in children. This clonotype was detected many times. Construction of the TCRbeta library involved unique molecular identifiers. TCRdb ran MiXCR on the PCR reads and lists one entry per CDR3 protein. This sample has more than 150,000 distinct CDR3 sequences, with approximately 6.6% found just once. Germline CDR1 and CDR2: MNHEY and SMNVEV (reference sequence). Unmatched junction bases numbered 9, after V lost 5 bases and J lost 8 bases. This CDR3 is built from 14 residues. This specimen consisted of PBMCs from the stem cell graft donor, obtained from the stem cell graft. This sequence was found in a human donor who donated a stem cell graft to a child with Wiskott-Aldrich syndrome. The chain recombines TRBV27 with TRBJ2-1, with 7 bases lining up with TRBD2. The DNA of the CDR3 is TGTGCCAGCAGTCGCGGTCGGACTAGTTATGAGCAGTTCTTC. As protein: CASSRGRTSYEQFF.